Presented here are 15 T cell receptor beta chains from one specimen sequenced in a study of blood T cell repertoires in COVID-19. Profiled with immunoSEQ multiplex PCR; TCRdb holds only in-frame clones, not every one. The sample holds approximately 280,000 clones, about 89% seen once. The sequencing input was peripheral blood. The receptors come from a middle-aged man with acute or convalescent COVID-19.

The chain recombines TRBV14 with TRBJ1-6; D call uncertain. The CDR3 sequence is 15 residues long. Germline V gene data show CDR1 as SGHDN and CDR2 as FVKESK. The V gene lost 1 base and the J gene lost 4 bases, with 8 bases spanning the gap. DNA for the CDR3: TGTGCCAGCAGCCAAGTAAAGCCTTATAATTCACCCCTCCACTTT. This sequence encodes CASSQVKPYNSPLHF.

The CDR3 nucleotides read TGTGCCAGCAGTCCACGGGATGGGACTAGCGGGGGATACAATGAGCAGTTCTTC. Its translation: CASSPRDGTSGGYNEQFF. The chain couples TRBV6-2 or TRBV6-3 to TRBJ2-1; 14 nucleotides align to TRBD2. V gave up 5 bases and J gave up 4 bases; unmatched junction bases: 10. The CDR3 spans 18 residues. Germline values: CDR1 MNHEY, CDR2 SVGEGT.

The chain recombines TRBV20-1 with TRBJ1-2; TRBD1 matches 7 bases. Trimming removed 6 bases from V and 4 bases from J; junction bases left unmatched: 2. The CDR3 consists of 11 residues. Germline CDR1 DFQATT, CDR2 SNEGSKA (reference sequence). In nucleotides, the CDR3 is TGCAGTGCCGACAGGGTCTATGGCTACACCTTC. It specifies CSADRVYGYTF.

This clone came up a few times. The rearrangement joins TRBV6-5 to TRBJ2-2; the match to TRBD1 covers 9 bases. This CDR3 region has 15 residues. V shed 7 bases and J 6 bases; nucleotides not matched to a gene: 9. Germline V gene lookup returns CDR1 MNHEY and CDR2 SVGAGI. CDR3 sequence: CASKAGTGPSGELFF. DNA of the CDR3: TGTGCCAGCAAAGCGGGGACAGGGCCTTCCGGGGAGCTGTTTTTT.

The chain has TRBV19 and TRBJ2-1, with 9 bases aligning to TRBD1. CDR1 and CDR2 from the germline V gene are LNHDA and SQIVND (reference sequence). The CDR3 is made up of 15 amino acids. The trim removed 5 bases at V and 8 bases at J, leaving 10 bases unmatched. The CDR3 DNA sequence: TGTGCCAGTAGTGTCCACAGGGGGCTAATCGATGAGCAGTTCTTC. As protein: CASSVHRGLIDEQFF.

The gene calls are TRBV7-6 and TRBJ2-7; no reliable D call. The CDR3 is 13 residues long. Trimming removed 4 bases from V and 7 bases from J, with 14 bases in between. Germline V gene data show CDR1 as SGHVS and CDR2 as FNYEAQ. The CDR3 sequence is CASSSGPLGEQYF. The CDR3 coding sequence is TGTGCCAGCAGCTCGGGTCCCCTCGGGGAGCAGTACTTC.

This chain connects TRBV19 to TRBJ1-2; a weak D match, TRBD1 (6 bases). The CDR3 is 14 amino acids. The germline V gene has CDR1 LNHDA and CDR2 SQIVND (reference sequence). With 10 bases removed from V and 8 bases from J, the gap between germline ends came to 23 bases. The CDR3: CATPGGQGVSGYTF. The CDR3, as DNA: TGTGCCACCCCGGGGGGACAAGGGGTGAGCGGCTACACCTTC.

The rearrangement uses TRBV5-1 and TRBJ1-1; D not resolved. Looked up from germline, CDR1 is SGHRS and CDR2 is YFSETQ. The length of the CDR3 is 13 residues. Trimming cost V 3 bases and J 6 bases, with 12 bases left between them. The CDR3 sequence is CASSSSFMAEAFF. CDR3 bases: TGCGCCAGCAGCTCCAGTTTTATGGCTGAAGCTTTCTTT.

V and J are TRBV6-2 or TRBV6-3 and TRBJ1-3; D ambiguous. V dropped 2 bases and J dropped 2 bases, with 7 bases sitting between them. This CDR3 has 14 residues. Germline lookup yields CDR1 MNHEY and CDR2 SVGEGT. The CDR3 bases are TGTGCCAGCAGTTACGCGGCAGCTGGAAACACCATATATTTT. Translating it yields CASSYAAAGNTIYF.

The genes are TRBV7-2 and TRBJ1-5, with D possibly being TRBD1 (5 bases). The CDR3 is 16 amino acids. Per germline, CDR1 SGHTA and CDR2 FQGNSA. Trimming shortened V by 2 bases and J by 3 bases, and 14 bases separated the two germline ends. This CDR3 reads CASSLSRARPNQPQHF. CDR3 DNA: TGTGCCAGCAGCTTAAGCAGGGCCAGACCCAATCAGCCCCAGCATTTT.

The genes are TRBV3-1 (or the pseudogene TRBV3-2) and TRBJ1-1; D is unresolved. Germline CDR1 and CDR2: LGHDT and YNNKEL (reference sequence). V gave up 11 bases and J gave up 2 bases, with 15 bases separating them. The CDR3 covers 13 residues. The CDR3 DNA is TGTGCCGCAGCGCAGCGGCTTAACACTGAAGCTTTCTTT. This gives the protein CAAAQRLNTEAFF.

This chain uses TRBV5-1 with TRBJ1-1, with TRBD1 identical over 7 bases. Germline loops: CDR1 SGHRS, CDR2 YFSETQ. This CDR3 comprises 17 residues. J lost 1 base, V lost 1 base, and 10 bases had no gene match. CDR3 in DNA: TGCGCCAGCAGCTTGAGTCCAGGGGGATTATGGAACACTGAAGCTTTCTTT. This codes for CASSLSPGGLWNTEAFF.

The chain is built from TRBV21-1 and TRBJ2-7; no check of the table's D call, TRBD2, against the DNA was made. TRBV21-1 is given as a pseudogene. This CDR3 region has 12 residues. CDR3 loop: CASRERDHEQYF. In DNA form, the CDR3 reads TGTGCCAGCAGGGAACGGGATCACGAGCAGTACTTC.

This clone was found a few times. The chain has TRBV3-1 (or the pseudogene TRBV3-2) and TRBJ1-6, with D maybe TRBD1 (5 bases). Trimming removed 1 base from V and 8 bases from J, with 18 bases in between. Germline loops: CDR1 LGHDT, CDR2 YNNKEL (reference sequence). The CDR3 totals 17 residues. CDR3 nucleotide sequence: TGTGCCAGCAGCCAAGGCGGGGCAACCATCGGGCATTCACCCCTCCACTTT. Translation: CASSQGGATIGHSPLHF.

This clone was seen only once. This rearrangement joins TRBV12-3 or TRBV12-4 to TRBJ2-1; 7 bases align to TRBD1. The ends lost 6 bases at V and 7 bases at J; junction bases unmatched: 3. This CDR3 comprises 12 residues. The CDR3 protein is CASRGTANEQFF. The CDR3 DNA follows: TGTGCCAGCAGGGGGACAGCTAATGAGCAGTTCTTC.